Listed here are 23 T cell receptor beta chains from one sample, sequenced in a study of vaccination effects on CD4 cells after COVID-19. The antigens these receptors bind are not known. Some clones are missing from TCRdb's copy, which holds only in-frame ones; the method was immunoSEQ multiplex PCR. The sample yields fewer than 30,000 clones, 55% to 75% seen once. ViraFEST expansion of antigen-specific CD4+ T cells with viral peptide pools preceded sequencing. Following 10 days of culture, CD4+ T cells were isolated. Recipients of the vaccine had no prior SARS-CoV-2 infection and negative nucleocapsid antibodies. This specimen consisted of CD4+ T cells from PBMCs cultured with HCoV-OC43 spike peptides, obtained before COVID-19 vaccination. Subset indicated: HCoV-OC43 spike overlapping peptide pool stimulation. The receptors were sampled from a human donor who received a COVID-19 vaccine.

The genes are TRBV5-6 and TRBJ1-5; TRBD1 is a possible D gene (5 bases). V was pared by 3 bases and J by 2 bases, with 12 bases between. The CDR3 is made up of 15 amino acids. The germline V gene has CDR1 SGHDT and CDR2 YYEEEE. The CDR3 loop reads CASSWQGLGNQPQHF. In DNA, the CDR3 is TGTGCCAGCAGCTGGCAGGGTTTGGGCAATCAGCCCCAGCATTTT.

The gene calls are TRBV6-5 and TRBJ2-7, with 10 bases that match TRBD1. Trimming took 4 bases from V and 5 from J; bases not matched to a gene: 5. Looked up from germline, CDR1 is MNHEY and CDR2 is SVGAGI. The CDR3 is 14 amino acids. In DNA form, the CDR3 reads TGTGCCAGCAGTTCGACAGGGGGCTTGGACGAGCAGTACTTC. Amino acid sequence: CASSSTGGLDEQYF.

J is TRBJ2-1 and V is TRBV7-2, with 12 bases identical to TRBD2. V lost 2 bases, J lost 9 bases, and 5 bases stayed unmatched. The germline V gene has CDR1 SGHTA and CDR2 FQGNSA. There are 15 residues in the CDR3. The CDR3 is CASSLSTSGGLEQFF. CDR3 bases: TGTGCCAGCAGCTTATCGACTAGCGGGGGTCTTGAGCAGTTCTTC.

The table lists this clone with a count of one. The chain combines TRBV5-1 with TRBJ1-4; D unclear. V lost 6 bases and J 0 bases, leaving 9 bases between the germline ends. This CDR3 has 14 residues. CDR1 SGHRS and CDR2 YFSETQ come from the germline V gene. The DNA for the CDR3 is TGCGCCAGCACCCCAGGTTCAACTAATGAAAAACTGTTTTTT. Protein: CASTPGSTNEKLFF.

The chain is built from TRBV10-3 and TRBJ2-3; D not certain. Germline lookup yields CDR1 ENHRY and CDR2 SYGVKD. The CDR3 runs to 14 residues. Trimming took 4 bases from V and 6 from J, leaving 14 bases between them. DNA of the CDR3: TGTGCCATCAGTGCCACAAGTAGTGAGGATACGCAGTATTTT. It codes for CAISATSSEDTQYF.

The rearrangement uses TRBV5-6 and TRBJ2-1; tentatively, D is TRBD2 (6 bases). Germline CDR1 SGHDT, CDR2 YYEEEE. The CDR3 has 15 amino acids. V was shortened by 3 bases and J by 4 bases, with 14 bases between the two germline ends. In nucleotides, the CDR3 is TGTGCCAGCAGCTCCGGGACTTCAGGGTACAATGAGCAGTTCTTC. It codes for CASSSGTSGYNEQFF.

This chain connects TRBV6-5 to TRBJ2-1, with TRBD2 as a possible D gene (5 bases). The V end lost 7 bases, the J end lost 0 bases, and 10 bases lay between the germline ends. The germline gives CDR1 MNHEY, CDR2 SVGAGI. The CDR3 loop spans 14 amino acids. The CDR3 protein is CASNPGSSYNEQFF. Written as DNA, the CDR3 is TGTGCCAGCAATCCGGGGAGCTCCTACAATGAGCAGTTCTTC.

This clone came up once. The CDR3 DNA follows: TGTGCCAGCTCACCTGGGACAGGGAGGAGTGAAGCTTTCTTT. It specifies CASSPGTGRSEAFF. The chain employs TRBV18 and TRBJ1-1; 9 nucleotides agree with TRBD1. Germline CDR1 reads KGHSH; CDR2 reads LQKENI. This CDR3 has 14 amino acids. V lost 3 bases, J lost 7 bases, and 6 bases stayed unmatched. Together with reference TRBV18 and TRBJ1-1, the CDR3 gives the full variable domain: NAGVMQNPRHLVRRRGQEARLRCSPMKGHSHVYWYRQLPEEGLKFMVYLQKENIIDESGMPKERFSAEFPKEGPSILRIQQVVRGDSAAYFCASSPGTGRSEAFFGQGTRLTVV.

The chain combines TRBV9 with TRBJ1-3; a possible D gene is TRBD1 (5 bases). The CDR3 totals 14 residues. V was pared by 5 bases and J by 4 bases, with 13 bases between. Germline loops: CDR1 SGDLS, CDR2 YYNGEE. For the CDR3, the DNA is TGTGCCAGCAGGACAGATCTTCGAGGAAACACCATATATTTT. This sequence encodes CASRTDLRGNTIYF.

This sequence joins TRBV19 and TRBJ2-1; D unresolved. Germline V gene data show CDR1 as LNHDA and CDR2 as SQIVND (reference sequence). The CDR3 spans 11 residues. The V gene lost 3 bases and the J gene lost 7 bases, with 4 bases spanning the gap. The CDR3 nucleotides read TGTGCCAGTAGTATTCCAAATGAGCAGTTCTTC. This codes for CASSIPNEQFF.

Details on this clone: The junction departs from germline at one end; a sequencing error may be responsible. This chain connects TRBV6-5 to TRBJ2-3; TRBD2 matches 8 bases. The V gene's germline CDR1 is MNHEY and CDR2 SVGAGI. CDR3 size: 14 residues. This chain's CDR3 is CASRLRTSRDTQYF. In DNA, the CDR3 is TGTGCCAGCAGGCTACGGACTAGCAGAGATACGCAGTATTTT.

DNA of the CDR3: TGTGCCCTTCGGGGATCGTTAGGGACGTTACAAGAGACCCAGTACTTC. Residues: CALRGSLGTLQETQYF. The gene calls are TRBV10-3 and TRBJ2-5; tentatively, D is TRBD1 or TRBD2 (5 bases each). Per the germline V gene, CDR1 is ENHRY and CDR2 is SYGVKD. Trimming pared 11 bases from V and 2 bases from J, leaving 24 bases between. This CDR3 contains 16 residues.

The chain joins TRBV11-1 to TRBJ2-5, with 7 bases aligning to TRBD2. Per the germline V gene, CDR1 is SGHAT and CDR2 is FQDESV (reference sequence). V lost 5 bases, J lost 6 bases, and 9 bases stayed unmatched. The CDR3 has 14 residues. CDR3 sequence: CASSPAGAKQTQYF. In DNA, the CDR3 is TGTGCCAGCAGCCCGGCGGGAGCGAAGCAGACCCAGTACTTC.

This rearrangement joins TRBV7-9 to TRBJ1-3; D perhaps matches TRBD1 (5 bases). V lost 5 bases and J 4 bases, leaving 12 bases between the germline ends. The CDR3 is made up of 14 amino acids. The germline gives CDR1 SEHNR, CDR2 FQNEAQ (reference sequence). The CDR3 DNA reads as TGTGCCAGCAGCCCCAGGGCAGGAGGAAACACCATATATTTT. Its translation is CASSPRAGGNTIYF. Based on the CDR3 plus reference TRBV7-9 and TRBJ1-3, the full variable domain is DTGVSQNPRHKITKRGQNVTFRCDPISEHNRLYWYRQTLGQGPEFLTYFQNEAQLEKSRLLSDRFSAERPKGSFSTLEIQRTEQGDSAMYLCASSPRAGGNTIYFGEGSWLTVV.

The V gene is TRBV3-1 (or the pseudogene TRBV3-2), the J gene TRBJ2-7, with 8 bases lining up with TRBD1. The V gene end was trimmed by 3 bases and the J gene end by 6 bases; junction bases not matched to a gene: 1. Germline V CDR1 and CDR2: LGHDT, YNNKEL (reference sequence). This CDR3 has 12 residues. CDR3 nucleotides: TGTGCCAGCAGCCAGACAGGGGTCGAGCAGTACTTC. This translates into CASSQTGVEQYF.

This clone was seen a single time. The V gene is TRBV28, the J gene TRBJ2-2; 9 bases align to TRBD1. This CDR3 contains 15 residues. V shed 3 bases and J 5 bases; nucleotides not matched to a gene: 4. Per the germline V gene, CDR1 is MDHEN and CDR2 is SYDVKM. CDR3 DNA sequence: TGTGCCAGCAGTTTGGACAGGGGAGGGACCGGGGAGCTGTTTTTT. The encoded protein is CASSLDRGGTGELFF. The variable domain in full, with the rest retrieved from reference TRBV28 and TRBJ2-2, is DVKVTQSSRYLVKRTGEKVFLECVQDMDHENMFWYRQDPGLGLRLIYFSYDVKMKEKGDIPEGYSVSREKKERFSLILESASTNQTSMYLCASSLDRGGTGELFFGEGSRLTVL.

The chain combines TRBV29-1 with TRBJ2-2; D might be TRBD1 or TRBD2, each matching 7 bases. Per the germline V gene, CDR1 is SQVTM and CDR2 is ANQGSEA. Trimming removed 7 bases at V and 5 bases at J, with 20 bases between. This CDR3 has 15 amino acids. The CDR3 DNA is TGCAGCGCCTCTTCAGGGGGGGCGAGGACCGGGGAGCTGTTTTTT. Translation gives CSASSGGARTGELFF.

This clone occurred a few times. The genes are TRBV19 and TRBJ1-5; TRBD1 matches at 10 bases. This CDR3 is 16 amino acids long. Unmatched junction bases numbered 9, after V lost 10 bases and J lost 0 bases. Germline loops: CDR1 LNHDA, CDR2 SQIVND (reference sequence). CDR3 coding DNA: TGTGCCACGGCCGGGACAGGGGTTTATAGCAATCAGCCCCAGCATTTT. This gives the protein CATAGTGVYSNQPQHF. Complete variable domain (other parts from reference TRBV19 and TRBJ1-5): DGGITQSPKYLFRKEGQNVTLSCEQNLNHDAMYWYRQDPGQGLRLIYYSQIVNDFQKGDIAEGYSVSREKKESFPLTVTSAQKNPTAFYLCATAGTGVYSNQPQHFGDGTRLSIL.

Here the CDR3 DNA reads TGTGCCAGCAGCTTAGGCAGGCTAGTGGGGGTCAATGAGCAGTTCTTC. This codes for CASSLGRLVGVNEQFF. The rearrangement joins TRBV7-7 to TRBJ2-1; the D call may be TRBD1 or TRBD2 (5 bases each). Germline V lookup: CDR1 SSHAT, CDR2 FNYEAQ (reference sequence). This CDR3 has 16 amino acids. V was cut by 1 base and J by 6 bases, with 16 bases left in between.

CDR3 residues: CASSLAGGVWDTQYF. In nucleotides, the CDR3 is TGTGCCAGCAGCTTAGCAGGGGGAGTGTGGGATACGCAGTATTTT. This sequence joins TRBV11-2 and TRBJ2-3; 7 bases fit TRBD1. This CDR3 spans 15 amino acids. J lost 6 bases, V lost 1 base, and 7 bases had no gene match. Germline V gene data show CDR1 as SGHAT and CDR2 as FQNNGV.

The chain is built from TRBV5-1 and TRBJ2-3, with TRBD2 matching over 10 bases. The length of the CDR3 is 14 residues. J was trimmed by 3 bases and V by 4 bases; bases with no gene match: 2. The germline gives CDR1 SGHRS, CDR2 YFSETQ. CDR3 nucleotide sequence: TGCGCCAGCAGCCCGGGACTAGCGACAGATACGCAGTATTTT. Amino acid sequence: CASSPGLATDTQYF. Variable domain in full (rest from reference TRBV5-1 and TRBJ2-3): KAGVTQTPRYLIKTRGQQVTLSCSPISGHRSVSWYQQTPGQGLQFLFEYFSETQRNKGNFPGRFSGRQFSNSRSEMNVSTLELGDSALYLCASSPGLATDTQYFGPGTRLTVL.

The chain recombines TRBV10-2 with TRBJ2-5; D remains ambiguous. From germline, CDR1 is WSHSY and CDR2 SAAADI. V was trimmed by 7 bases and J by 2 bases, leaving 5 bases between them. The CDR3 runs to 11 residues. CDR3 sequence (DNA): TGCGCCAGCATCAGTCAAGAGACCCAGTACTTC. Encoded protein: CASISQETQYF.

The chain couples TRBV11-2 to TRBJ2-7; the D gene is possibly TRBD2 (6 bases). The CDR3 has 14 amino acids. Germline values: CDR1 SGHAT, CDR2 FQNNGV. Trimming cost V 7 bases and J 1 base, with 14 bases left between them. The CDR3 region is CASKSGGTSYEQYF. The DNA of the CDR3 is TGTGCCAGCAAGTCCGGCGGGACTTCCTACGAGCAGTACTTC.